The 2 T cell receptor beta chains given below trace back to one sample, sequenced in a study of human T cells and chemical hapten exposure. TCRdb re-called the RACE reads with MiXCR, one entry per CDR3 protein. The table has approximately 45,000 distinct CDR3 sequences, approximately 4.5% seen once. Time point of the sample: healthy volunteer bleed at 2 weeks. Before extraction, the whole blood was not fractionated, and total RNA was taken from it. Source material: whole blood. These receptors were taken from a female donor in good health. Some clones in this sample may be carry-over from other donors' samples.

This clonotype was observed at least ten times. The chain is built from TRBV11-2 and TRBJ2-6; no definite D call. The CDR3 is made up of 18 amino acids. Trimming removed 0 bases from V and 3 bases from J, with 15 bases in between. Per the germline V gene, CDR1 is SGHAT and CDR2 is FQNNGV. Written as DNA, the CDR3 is TGTGCCAGCAGCTTAGATAACCTAGGGTCGGATGGGGCCAACGTCCTGACTTTC. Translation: CASSLDNLGSDGANVLTF.

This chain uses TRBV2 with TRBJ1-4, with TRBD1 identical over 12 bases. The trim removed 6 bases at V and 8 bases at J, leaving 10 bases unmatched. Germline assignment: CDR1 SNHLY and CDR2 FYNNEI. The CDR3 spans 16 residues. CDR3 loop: CASRTGQGAPGEKLFF. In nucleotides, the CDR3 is TGTGCCAGCAGGACGGGACAGGGGGCTCCAGGGGAAAAACTGTTTTTT.